This T cell receptor (beta chain) was identified in a study of T cell responses to AZD1222 COVID-19 vaccine. Study in general: Second-dose timings of about 4 or about 12 weeks were pooled. The study, taken as a whole, reports: Spike as a whole was targeted by vaccine-associated CD4 TCRs, dominant at 160-218 and 743-854. There were mostly white British donors and more females than males, and clonal diversity was possibly underestimated.

Only in-frame clones appear in the TCRdb table, and some are missing; sequencing was by immunoSEQ multiplex PCR. In the table there are about 120,000 clones, about nine tenths of which are singletons. V lost 2 bases and J 2 bases, leaving 7 bases between the germline ends. The CDR3 spans 14 residues. Germline V gene lookup returns CDR1 SGHTA and CDR2 FQGNSA. Comment on this clone: The antigen is not known.

The chain couples TRBV7-2 to TRBJ1-3; D unclear. The starting material was peripheral blood, obtained on day 0 of AZD1222 vaccination. This TCR came from an adult in good health. The chain's CDR3 is CASSLTGTGNTIYF. In DNA, the CDR3 is TGTGCCAGCAGCTTAACTGGGACTGGAAACACCATATATTTT.